This T cell receptor (beta chain) is from a study of shared clonotypes between healthy human individuals. Overall study results and limits: The diversity represented, both genetic and in exposure history, was limited by few donors.

This CDR3 spans 15 amino acids. The V gene's germline CDR1 is SGHTA and CDR2 FQGNSA. V was pared by 5 bases and J by 7 bases, with 6 bases of the junction left unmatched. PCR replicates from unsorted PBMC used around 300 ng DNA, and this amount was tens of thousands of T cell genomes. TCRdb keeps only in-frame clones here, not all; method: immunoSEQ multiplex PCR. The table includes 450,000 to 500,000 clones, around 73% detected once. Details on this clone: Its target is unknown.

Participating donors were healthy, HIV-negative adults free of recent acute infections or vaccinations. This receptor was identified in a woman aged 35 to 49 in good health. Some clones in this sample may be carry-over from other donors' samples. The J gene is TRBJ2-3, the V gene TRBV7-2; TRBD2 agrees at 13 bases. The sample taken for sequencing was PBMCs. This CDR3 reads CASSTRTSGRNTQYF. CDR3 nucleotides: TGTGCCAGCAGCACCCGGACTAGCGGGAGAAATACGCAGTATTTT.